The rows below give T cell receptor beta chains drawn from one sample of a study of ipilimumab plus nivolumab after autologous stem cell transplantation. The assay was immunoSEQ multiplex PCR, and TCRdb's table has in-frame clones only and misses some. Of 84,000 or so clones listed, 83% are singletons. The starting material was PBMCs, obtained in a trial of ipilimumab plus nivolumab as post-transplant consolidation. These receptor sequences come from a male donor with diffuse large B-cell lymphoma. The CDR3 runs from the conserved cysteine through the conserved F or W. D genes are given only for firm matches. The size entry is marked missing in some rows and otherwise reads once, few, many or a size class.

d_call: NA
clone_size: NA
j_call: TRBJ2-3
v_call: TRBV7-2
cdr3_nt: TGTGCCAGCAGCCATCAGCCCCTAAGCACAGATACGCAGTATTTT
cdr3_aa: CASSHQPLSTDTQYF

d_call: TRBD1
clone_size: NA
j_call: TRBJ1-2
v_call: TRBV6-1
cdr3_nt: TGTGCCAGCAGTCAGGGGGCGTATAACTATGGCTACACCTTC
cdr3_aa: CASSQGAYNYGYTF

d_call: TRBD1
clone_size: NA
j_call: TRBJ2-1
v_call: TRBV12-5
cdr3_nt: TGTGCTAGTGGCCATGGACAGGCCCCTCGGTTCTTC
cdr3_aa: CASGHGQAPRFF

d_call: NA
clone_size: NA
j_call: TRBJ1-4
v_call: TRBV27
cdr3_nt: TGTGCCAGCAGTTTGGGAGGCAGATACCATGAAAAACTGTTTTTT
cdr3_aa: CASSLGGRYHEKLFF

d_call: TRBD1
clone_size: once
j_call: TRBJ2-7
v_call: TRBV4-1
cdr3_nt: TGCGCCAGCAGGGCCGGGACAGGGGCCTACGAGCAGTACTTC
cdr3_aa: CASRAGTGAYEQYF

d_call: NA
clone_size: NA
j_call: TRBJ1-5
v_call: TRBV6-6
cdr3_nt: TGTGCCAGCAACAGGGCGGCAGGGAGCAATCAGCCCCAGCATTTT
cdr3_aa: CASNRAAGSNQPQHF

d_call: NA
clone_size: NA
j_call: TRBJ1-4
v_call: TRBV7-8
cdr3_nt: TGTGCCAGCAGCTTATCCGGTTTCTCAACTAATGAAAAACTGTTTTTT
cdr3_aa: CASSLSGFSTNEKLFF

d_call: TRBD2
clone_size: NA
j_call: TRBJ2-7
v_call: TRBV5-4
cdr3_nt: TGTGCCAGCAGCCCCAGCGGGGGCAATAGCCTCTACGAGCAGTACTTC
cdr3_aa: CASSPSGGNSLYEQYF

d_call: NA
clone_size: NA
j_call: TRBJ1-1
v_call: TRBV6-6
cdr3_nt: TGTGCCAGCAGTTACGCGAGGGGAGTAAGCACTGAAGCTTTCTTT
cdr3_aa: CASSYARGVSTEAFF

d_call: NA
clone_size: few
j_call: TRBJ1-1
v_call: TRBV30
cdr3_nt: TGTGCCTGGAGTGTAGTAGGGCAGGCGATTAGCACTGAAGCTTTCTTT
cdr3_aa: CAWSVVGQAISTEAFF

d_call: NA
clone_size: NA
j_call: TRBJ1-1
v_call: TRBV21-1
cdr3_nt: TGTGCCAGCAGCAAAGAGAAAGGCCCTAACACTGAAGCTTTCTTT
cdr3_aa: CASSKEKGPNTEAFF

d_call: NA
clone_size: NA
j_call: TRBJ1-1
v_call: TRBV19
cdr3_nt: TGTGCCAGTAGTATTCTAGGCATGAACACTGAAGCTTTCTTT
cdr3_aa: CASSILGMNTEAFF

d_call: NA
clone_size: NA
j_call: TRBJ2-7
v_call: TRBV5-4
cdr3_nt: TGTGCCAGCAGCTTGTGGCGCGATGCGGACGAGCAGTACTTC
cdr3_aa: CASSLWRDADEQYF

d_call: TRBD1
clone_size: NA
j_call: TRBJ1-2
v_call: TRBV2
cdr3_nt: TGTGCCAGCAGTGGGGGCGGGACAGTCGGCTACACCTTC
cdr3_aa: CASSGGGTVGYTF

d_call: NA
clone_size: few
j_call: TRBJ1-5
v_call: TRBV19
cdr3_nt: TGTGCCAGTAATAAACAGAGACAGCCCCAGCATTTT
cdr3_aa: CASNKQRQPQHF

d_call: NA
clone_size: NA
j_call: TRBJ2-7
v_call: TRBV10-3
cdr3_nt: TGTGCCATCAGCCAGGACAGCGACGAGCAGTACTTC
cdr3_aa: CAISQDSDEQYF

d_call: NA
clone_size: NA
j_call: TRBJ2-5
v_call: TRBV29-1
cdr3_nt: TGCAGCGTTGCCAGCGCGGGGGAGACCCAGTACTTC
cdr3_aa: CSVASAGETQYF

d_call: TRBD1
clone_size: NA
j_call: TRBJ1-2
v_call: TRBV7-3
cdr3_nt: TGTGCCAGCAGCCCCGGACAGGGCCTTTATGGCTACACCTTC
cdr3_aa: CASSPGQGLYGYTF

d_call: NA
clone_size: NA
j_call: TRBJ2-3
v_call: TRBV6-1
cdr3_nt: TGTGCCAGCAGTTTATACCCAGGGGATACGCAGTATTTT
cdr3_aa: CASSLYPGDTQYF

d_call: NA
clone_size: NA
j_call: TRBJ1-5
v_call: TRBV7-8
cdr3_nt: TGTGCCAGCAGCTTAGTAAGGGTGCCAGCCGTCGCCAATCAGCCCCAGCATTTT
cdr3_aa: CASSLVRVPAVANQPQHF

d_call: NA
clone_size: NA
j_call: TRBJ2-7
v_call: TRBV2
cdr3_nt: TGTGCCAGCAGTGAGGGGGCAACCTACGAGCAGTACTTC
cdr3_aa: CASSEGATYEQYF

d_call: NA
clone_size: once
j_call: TRBJ2-5
v_call: TRBV5-1
cdr3_nt: TGCGCCAGCAGCTTGGAATGGGCTAGCAAGCTAGAGACCCAGTACTTC
cdr3_aa: CASSLEWASKLETQYF

d_call: TRBD2
clone_size: NA
j_call: TRBJ2-7
v_call: TRBV7-8
cdr3_nt: TGTGCCAGCAGCAATAATCTATTCGGACTAGCGGGGCTCGAGCAGTACTTC
cdr3_aa: CASSNNLFGLAGLEQYF

d_call: NA
clone_size: NA
j_call: TRBJ2-7
v_call: TRBV6-1
cdr3_nt: TGTGCCAGTAATCTTCCGGGCCCGAACAGGGAGCAGTACTTC
cdr3_aa: CASNLPGPNREQYF